What follows is one T cell receptor beta chain and its context. Its antigen is unidentified. Libraries used 5'RACE template switching adding universal primer site and UMIs. TCRdb re-called the 5' RACE reads; every CDR3 protein appears as one record, without DNA. Its listing shows about 430,000 distinct CDR3 sequences. Germline loops: CDR1 SGHRS, CDR2 YFSETQ. The CDR3 is 13 amino acids. The data originate from a study of T cells expressing NK-cell markers. Study context: The TCR beta repertoires were obtained from sorted CD3+CD56+NKG2C+, CD3+CD56+NKG2C- and CD3+CD56-NKG2C+ T cells. Study-wide findings and caveats: Uncertainty persisted over the HCMV specificity of expanded NKG2C+ T cell clones. Dominant NKG2C+ clonotypes accounted for about 1.0-8% of CD8+ T cells in more than 5 donors.

This receptor was taken from a woman between 45 and 60 years old in good health. The sequenced sample was blood T cells: a sorted CD56 or NKG2C T cell subset, CD4+ or CD8+ T cells, or bulk PBMC T cells (not recorded which). The V call is TRBV5-1, the J call TRBJ2-3; the TRBD2 assignment by TCRdb is unverifiable without DNA. The CDR3 is CASSFRREDTQYF.